The 19 T cell receptor beta chains in this list originate from one sample, sequenced in a study of T-cell memory formation after mild COVID-19. TCRdb called the 5' RACE reads again in MiXCR, with one record for every CDR3 protein. Altogether 530,000 or so distinct CDR3 sequences are present, around 16% being singletons, with the ten largest covering around 8.1%. Sequencing input: PBMCs or a T cell subset sorted from them (not recorded which). These receptors were collected from an adult woman who had mild COVID-19 (a few samples of this study predate the infection). Cell type and time point are not known.

This clonotype came up a few times. V usage is TRBV4-1 and J usage is TRBJ2-3; perhaps TRBD1 as D (6 bases). The CDR3 runs 17 residues. The germline gives CDR1 MGHRA, CDR2 YSYEKL. V was trimmed by 1 base and J by 0 bases, leaving 14 bases between them. The CDR3 loop reads CASSQAPTGSSTDTQYF. CDR3 sequence (DNA): TGCGCCAGCAGCCAAGCCCCGACAGGATCTAGCACAGATACGCAGTATTTT.

The chain couples TRBV20-1 to TRBJ2-7; D is perhaps TRBD1 or TRBD2 (5 bases each). The ends were cut back, 5 bases at V and 6 bases at J, with 20 bases in the middle. Per the germline V gene, CDR1 is DFQATT and CDR2 is SNEGSKA (reference sequence). The CDR3 spans 14 residues. The CDR3 protein is CSAPGKPIGGEQYF. The CDR3, as DNA: TGCAGTGCTCCGGGGAAACCAATTGGGGGCGAGCAGTACTTC.

This clonotype was observed a few times. The rearrangement uses TRBV6-1 and TRBJ2-1; D is unresolved. This CDR3 contains 17 residues. With 2 bases removed from V and 0 bases from J, the gap between germline ends came to 14 bases. Per germline, CDR1 MNHNS and CDR2 SASEGT. The CDR3 DNA follows: TGTGCCAGCAGTGAAAGTGTTATCGCTAGCTCCTACAATGAGCAGTTCTTC. Translated, it gives CASSESVIASSYNEQFF.

This clonotype was seen repeatedly, ten times or more. The chain has TRBV29-1 and TRBJ2-3, with 7 bases identical to TRBD1. Germline trimming cut 3 bases from V and 0 bases from J; bases unmatched to any gene: 6. Germline lookup yields CDR1 SQVTM and CDR2 ANQGSEA. This CDR3 contains 15 residues. Here the CDR3 reads CSVEGTASSTDTQYF. The CDR3 DNA reads as TGCAGCGTTGAGGGGACAGCATCTAGCACAGATACGCAGTATTTT.

V and J are TRBV20-1 and TRBJ2-7; perhaps TRBD1 as D (6 bases). Deletions cut 6 bases from V and 4 bases from J, with 22 bases between. Germline-derived CDR1 and CDR2 are DFQATT and SNEGSKA (reference sequence). The CDR3 is 15 residues long. The CDR3: CSANPGAGAGYEQYF. The DNA for the CDR3 is TGCAGTGCCAACCCAGGAGCAGGGGCCGGGTACGAGCAGTACTTC.

A few counts support this clonotype. The genes are TRBV6-2 or TRBV6-3 and TRBJ2-7, with D tentatively TRBD1 or TRBD2 (5 bases each). This CDR3 spans 14 amino acids. Trimming took off 2 bases at V and 0 bases at J, with 8 bases between the two ends. Per the germline V gene, CDR1 is MNHEY and CDR2 is SVGEGT. CDR3 region: CASSYDGASYEQYF. For the CDR3, the DNA is TGTGCCAGCAGTTACGACGGGGCCTCCTACGAGCAGTACTTC.

This clonotype was counted ten times or more. The rearrangement uses TRBV11-2 and TRBJ1-6; possible D gene TRBD1, 6 bases. Trimming left V 3 bases short and J 7 bases short, with 10 bases between. In germline, CDR1 is SGHAT, CDR2 FQNNGV. The CDR3 totals 14 residues. CDR3: CASSLRGVNSPLHF. The CDR3 DNA reads as TGTGCCAGCAGCTTGAGGGGGGTCAATTCACCCCTCCACTTT.

This clonotype appeared a few times. The genes are TRBV20-1 and TRBJ2-2; 7 positions agree with TRBD1. Germline CDR1 and CDR2: DFQATT and SNEGSKA (reference sequence). This CDR3 has 15 amino acids. Unmatched junction bases numbered 8, after V lost 3 bases and J lost 4 bases. The CDR3 here is CSASSGDRVTGELFF. The CDR3 DNA reads as TGCAGTGCTAGTTCCGGAGACAGGGTCACCGGGGAGCTGTTTTTT.

This clonotype has only a few counts. The genes are TRBV18 and TRBJ1-2; unclear D gene. Germline-derived CDR1 and CDR2 are KGHSH and LQKENI. Trimming removed 2 bases at V and 0 bases at J, with 7 bases between. CDR3 size: 14 residues. The DNA of the CDR3 is TGTGCCAGCTCACCATTAGCCGCTAACTATGGCTACACCTTC. As protein: CASSPLAANYGYTF.

This clonotype was seen only a few times. This chain connects TRBV7-8 to TRBJ1-1; possibly TRBD1 for D (5 bases). This CDR3 region has 14 residues. Germline V gene lookup returns CDR1 SGHVS and CDR2 FQNEAQ. V lost 7 bases and J lost 0, with 12 bases in between. The CDR3 DNA reads as TGTGCCAGCAAAGGGGCGAACATGAACACTGAAGCTTTCTTT. This gives the protein CASKGANMNTEAFF.

The V and J genes are TRBV5-1 and TRBJ1-1; the match to TRBD1 covers 11 bases. Trimming took 1 base from V and 4 from J; bases not matched to a gene: 3. The CDR3 is 15 amino acids. Germline V lookup: CDR1 SGHRS, CDR2 YFSETQ. The CDR3 protein is CASSLSGQGATEAFF. DNA of the CDR3: TGCGCCAGCAGCTTGAGCGGACAGGGGGCCACTGAAGCTTTCTTT.

In its sample, this clonotype was seen a few times. The V call is TRBV9, the J call TRBJ2-5; D unresolved. The CDR3 is made up of 14 amino acids. Per germline, CDR1 SGDLS and CDR2 YYNGEE. Trimming left V 0 bases short and J 1 base short, with 7 bases between. CDR3 DNA: TGTGCCAGCAGCGTAGACCCTAGCCAAGAGACCCAGTACTTC. It specifies CASSVDPSQETQYF.

This clonotype has only a few counts. This chain connects TRBV19 to TRBJ1-5, with D unresolved. Trimming left V 5 bases short and J 3 bases short, with 11 bases between. CDR1 and CDR2 from the germline V gene are LNHDA and SQIVND (reference sequence). The CDR3 covers 14 residues. CDR3: CASSRQSSNQPQHF. The CDR3 nucleotides are TGTGCCAGTAGTCGCCAGAGTTCCAATCAGCCCCAGCATTTT.

As regards this clonotype: Germline and junction disagree at one end, which may indicate a read error. The rearrangement links TRBV20-1 to TRBJ2-1; D gene uncertain. There are 10 residues in the CDR3. Germline V gene data show CDR1 as DFQATT and CDR2 as SNEGSKA (reference sequence). The CDR3, as DNA: TGCAGCCCTAGAAGGGCAGGATCCAACTTC. Translating gives CSPRRAGSNF.

This clonotype has more than one count but fewer than ten. The rearrangement links TRBV7-3 to TRBJ1-3; D may be TRBD1 (5 bases). Germline CDR1 and CDR2: SGHTA and FQGTGA. V was clipped by 4 bases and J by 1 base, with 14 bases between them. The CDR3 sequence is 16 residues long. This chain's CDR3 is CASSSYCRESGNTIYF. CDR3 DNA: TGTGCCAGCAGCTCATATTGCAGGGAATCTGGAAACACCATATATTTT.

This sequence joins TRBV4-3 and TRBJ2-5; D is possibly TRBD2 (6 bases). Trimming stripped 0 bases from V and 7 bases from J, with 12 bases between. The CDR3 runs 14 residues. The V gene's germline CDR1 is LGHNA and CDR2 YSLEER. The CDR3 DNA sequence: TGCGCCAGCAGCCAAGAGACTAGTGTAGGGACCCAGTACTTC. As protein: CASSQETSVGTQYF.

V usage is TRBV4-1 and J usage is TRBJ1-6, with D tentatively TRBD1 (6 bases). V lost 1 base and J 5 bases, leaving 12 bases between the germline ends. This CDR3 contains 16 residues. Germline-derived CDR1 and CDR2 are MGHRA and YSYEKL. CDR3 amino acids: CASSQAATGDNSPLHF. CDR3 nucleotides: TGCGCCAGCAGCCAAGCCGCGACAGGAGATAATTCACCCCTCCACTTT.

The gene calls are TRBV11-2 and TRBJ2-2; D is perhaps TRBD1 (6 bases). Germline V gene sequence: CDR1 SGHAT, CDR2 FQNNGV. CDR3 length equals 15 residues. V lost 5 bases and J lost 0, with 10 bases in between. CDR3 bases: TGTGCCAGCAGCCCTTGGACAGCGAACACCGGGGAGCTGTTTTTT. As protein: CASSPWTANTGELFF.

This clonotype has only a few counts. J is TRBJ1-1 and V is TRBV14; D is undetermined. The CDR3 spans 12 residues. Germline CDR1 reads SGHDN; CDR2 reads FVKESK. V was shortened by 0 bases and J by 9 bases, with 8 bases between the two germline ends. CDR3 nucleotide sequence: TGTGCCAGCAGCCAAGATAGGCGGAAAGCTTTCTTT. Translation gives CASSQDRRKAFF.